This T cell receptor (beta chain) was identified in a study of radiotherapy plus CTLA-4 blockade in lung cancer. The ends lost 10 bases at V and 1 base at J; junction bases unmatched: 6. Germline V gives CDR1 MNHEY, CDR2 SVGAGI. The CDR3 runs 15 residues. Using immunoSEQ multiplex PCR, the repertoire was profiled, and TCRdb retains in-frame clones only, with some absent. This table has about 83,000 clones, about 79% appearing once. V usage is TRBV6-5 and J usage is TRBJ2-6, with 8 nucleotides matching TRBD2. The clonotype was recovered from a human donor with non-small cell lung cancer who had a partial response to radiotherapy plus ipilimumab. Some clones in this sample may be carry-over from other donors' samples. The sample was peripheral blood, taken from a patient treated with radiotherapy plus ipilimumab. CDR3 loop: CATTSGGSGANVLTF. As DNA, the CDR3 is TGTGCCACAACGAGCGGGGGTTCTGGGGCCAACGTCCTGACTTTC.